The sample holds one count of the clone carrying this TCR beta chain. What it recognizes is unknown. CDR3 length equals 11 residues. The germline V gene encodes CDR1 KGHSH and CDR2 LQKENI. Trimming at V came to 6 bases and at J to 7 bases, leaving 2 bases not matched to a gene. CD45RA-negative memory and CD45RA+ naive subsets were split from the CD4+ cells. This specimen comes from a study of shared clonotypes between healthy human individuals. Study conclusions and caveats: Naive CD4 clonotypes were shared across several donors at approximately 5.3%.

The data were produced by immunoSEQ multiplex PCR, yet TCRdb's version contains in-frame clones alone and is incomplete. The sample contains approximately 500,000 clones, about 96% of which appear only once. Material: naive CD4+ T cells sorted from blood. Subset: CD45RA+ positively selected. This clonotype originated in a woman in her 30s in good health. The genes are TRBV18 and TRBJ1-2; 7 bases are shared with TRBD1. DNA of the CDR3: TGTGCCAGCTCTTCAGGGGGTGGCTACACCTTC. As protein: CASSSGGGYTF.